The 27 T cell receptor beta chains in this list originate from one sample, sequenced in a study of beta chain features in type 1 diabetes. Expressed TCRB transcripts got sequenced, as all isolated RNA was reverse transcribed. Clones were read by immunoSEQ multiplex PCR, and TCRdb kept only the in-frame ones, dropping some. The sample lists about 900,000 clones, about 17% seen once, with around 0.02% in the top ten. The sequencing sample was made of naive CD4+ T cells from blood. These receptors were taken from a woman aged 18-29 years in good health.

With respect to this clone: At the DNA level, this CDR3 is encoded by other sequences in the same sample as well. The J gene is TRBJ2-6, the V gene TRBV7-9; TRBD1 is a possible D gene (6 bases). The CDR3 contains 15 residues. Trimming pared 6 bases from V and 2 bases from J, leaving 11 bases between. Germline-derived CDR1 and CDR2 are SEHNR and FQNEAQ (reference sequence). CDR3 DNA: TGTGCCAGCAGTTCACAGGGAGCTGGGGCCAACGTCCTGACTTTC. Translating gives CASSSQGAGANVLTF. Complete variable domain (other parts from reference TRBV7-9 and TRBJ2-6): DTGVSQNPRHKITKRGQNVTFRCDPISEHNRLYWYRQTLGQGPEFLTYFQNEAQLEKSRLLSDRFSAERPKGSFSTLEIQRTEQGDSAMYLCASSSQGAGANVLTFGAGSRLTVL.

This clone was seen only a few times. The chain links TRBV28 to TRBJ2-1; TRBD2 agrees at 10 bases. CDR1 is MDHEN, CDR2 SYDVKM, per germline. With V trimmed by 6 bases and J by 7 bases, 9 bases remained unmatched. The CDR3 sequence is 15 residues long. In nucleotides, the CDR3 is TGTGCCAGCAGACAGGGACTAGCGTTGTCGAATGAGCAGTTCTTC. Protein product: CASRQGLALSNEQFF.

The V and J genes are TRBV9 and TRBJ2-1, with no clear D. In germline, CDR1 is SGDLS, CDR2 YYNGEE. Trimming stripped 0 bases from V and 1 base from J, with 8 bases between. The CDR3 is made up of 15 amino acids. CDR3 amino acids: CASSVDVLSYNEQFF. In DNA form, the CDR3 reads TGTGCCAGCAGCGTAGACGTATTATCCTACAATGAGCAGTTCTTC.

The chain carries TRBV4-3 and TRBJ2-3, with unresolved D. CDR1 LGHNA and CDR2 YSLEER come from the germline V gene. Deletions cut 2 bases from V and 7 bases from J, with 10 bases between. The CDR3 sequence is 13 residues long. The CDR3 bases are TGCGCCAGCAGCCAAACTGGCGTGAATACGCAGTATTTT. Protein sequence: CASSQTGVNTQYF.

This clone was detected only a few times. This chain connects TRBV12-5 to TRBJ1-2; the D gene is possibly TRBD1 (5 bases). V was cut by 2 bases and J by 3 bases, with 16 bases left in between. Germline CDR1 reads LGHNT; CDR2 reads FRNRAP. This CDR3 is built from 16 residues. CDR3 sequence: CASGLRRQCRDYGYTF. CDR3 DNA sequence: TGTGCTAGTGGTTTGAGGCGACAGTGCAGGGACTATGGCTACACCTTC.

This chain connects TRBV4-2 to TRBJ2-1; 12 bases agree with TRBD1. This CDR3 has 18 amino acids. In germline, CDR1 is LGHNA, CDR2 YNFKEQ. Losses at the gene ends were 4 bases for V and 7 bases for J; bases not matched to a gene: 14. The CDR3 here is CASSPLSPGQGALNEQFF. The DNA for the CDR3 is TGTGCCAGCAGCCCCTTATCACCGGGACAGGGGGCCTTAAATGAGCAGTTCTTC.

This chain connects TRBV7-2 to TRBJ2-3; no firm D call. Germline CDR1 is SGHTA and CDR2 is FQGNSA. CDR3 length: 16 residues. V gave up 3 bases and J gave up 4 bases, with 17 bases separating them. The CDR3, as DNA: TGTGCCAGCAGCTTGCTAGGTTTCTATTTGTCAGATACGCAGTATTTT. Amino acid sequence: CASSLLGFYLSDTQYF.

This clone was seen a few times. The rearrangement links TRBV18 to TRBJ1-1; D uncertain. From germline, CDR1 is KGHSH and CDR2 LQKENI. The V and J ends lost 4 bases and 0 bases respectively, with 9 bases between them. The CDR3 totals 14 residues. In DNA, the CDR3 is TGTGCCAGCTCACTACGGACGGTGAACACTGAAGCTTTCTTT. This gives the protein CASSLRTVNTEAFF.

This rearrangement joins TRBV15 to TRBJ1-1; unclear D gene. The CDR3 length is 15 residues. V lost 3 bases, J lost 1 base, and 12 bases lay in between. The germline V gene encodes CDR1 LNHNV and CDR2 YYDKDF (reference sequence). The CDR3 DNA reads TGTGCCACCAGCAGCCAGCAAATAGGGAACACTGAAGCTTTCTTT. Amino acids: CATSSQQIGNTEAFF.

This clone was detected only a few times. This chain links TRBV28 with TRBJ2-7, with D possibly being TRBD2 (6 bases). The CDR3 has 16 residues. Between the trimmed V and J ends, which lost 3 bases and 3 bases, there was a span of 18 bases. Germline V lookup: CDR1 MDHEN, CDR2 SYDVKM. CDR3 DNA sequence: TGTGCCAGCAGTTTGGCTAGCGCCCAAGACAGCTACGAGCAGTACTTC. Encoded protein: CASSLASAQDSYEQYF.

The CDR3 DNA sequence: TGTGCCAGCAGCTTAGTCAGAGCAACTAATGAAAAACTGTTTTTT. Translated, it gives CASSLVRATNEKLFF. The J gene is TRBJ1-4, the V gene TRBV7-2; D call uncertain. The ends were cut back, 1 base at V and 0 bases at J, with 6 bases in the middle. The germline CDR1 and CDR2 sequences are SGHTA and FQGNSA. The CDR3 runs to 15 residues.

The rearrangement uses TRBV5-1 and TRBJ2-2; weak D call: TRBD2 (5 bases). There are 16 residues in the CDR3. Trimming cost V 5 bases and J 2 bases, with 16 bases left between them. From germline, CDR1 is SGHRS and CDR2 YFSETQ. This CDR3 reads CASSIEGNSNTGELFF. The CDR3 nucleotides are TGCGCCAGCAGTATAGAGGGCAACAGCAACACCGGGGAGCTGTTTTTT.

The rearrangement uses TRBV6-5 and TRBJ2-7; TRBD1 aligns across 9 bases. CDR3 length: 15 amino acids. The germline CDR1 and CDR2 sequences are MNHEY and SVGAGI. With 5 bases clipped from V and 6 bases from J, the junction kept 11 bases outside the gene matches. CDR3 bases: TGTGCCAGCAGTCCCATTCGGGACAGGGTAGGCGAGCAGTACTTC. It yields the protein CASSPIRDRVGEQYF.

This clone was counted only a few times. The DNA of the CDR3 is TGTGCCAGCAGCTTGGGTTACAGAGGTGAGCAGTTCTTC. Translating it yields CASSLGYRGEQFF. V gene TRBV5-4 combines with J gene TRBJ2-1; D call uncertain. The CDR3 extends over 13 amino acids. Looked up from germline, CDR1 is SGHNT and CDR2 is YYREEE (reference sequence). V lost 0 bases, J lost 9 bases, and 10 bases lay in between. The whole variable domain, remainder taken from reference TRBV5-4 and TRBJ2-1, is ETGVTQSPTHLIKTRGQQVTLRCSSQSGHNTVSWYQQALGQGPQFIFQYYREEENGRGNFPPRFSGLQFPNYSSELNVNALELDDSALYLCASSLGYRGEQFFGPGTRLTVL.

A note on this clone: At the DNA level, this CDR3 is encoded by other sequences in the same sample as well. This rearrangement joins TRBV19 to TRBJ2-3, with D possibly called TRBD1 or TRBD2 (5 bases each). The CDR3 runs 13 residues. Trimming removed 6 bases at V and 0 bases at J, with 7 bases between. Looked up from germline, CDR1 is LNHDA and CDR2 is SQIVND (reference sequence). CDR3 bases: TGTGCCAGTAGGGGACCGAGCACAGATACGCAGTATTTT. Its translation is CASRGPSTDTQYF.

The sample holds a few counts of this clone. The rearrangement links TRBV29-1 to TRBJ1-2; a possible D gene is TRBD1 (5 bases). This CDR3 is 13 amino acids long. Per germline, CDR1 SQVTM and CDR2 ANQGSEA. With 6 bases removed from V and 2 bases from J, the gap between germline ends came to 13 bases. CDR3 sequence reads: CSVEFRENYGYTF. The CDR3 region has the DNA TGCAGCGTGGAATTCAGGGAGAACTATGGCTACACCTTC.

This clone was recorded a few times. Other nucleotide sequences from this sample produce the same CDR3. The rearrangement uses TRBV7-2 and TRBJ2-3; 13 bases line up with TRBD2. Germline V lookup: CDR1 SGHTA, CDR2 FQGNSA. The CDR3 runs to 15 residues. After removal of 6 bases from V and 6 bases from J, the junction contained 6 bases not matched to a gene. The CDR3 nucleotides read TGTGCCAGCAGGTTGGGACTAGCGGGATTGGATACGCAGTATTTT. As protein: CASRLGLAGLDTQYF.

V is TRBV27 and J is TRBJ1-5; the D is unclear. The CDR3 sequence is 13 residues long. V was shortened by 6 bases and J by 5 bases, with 11 bases between the two germline ends. CDR1 and CDR2 (germline): MNHEY, SMNVEV (reference sequence). The CDR3 spells CASRLQVDQPQHF. CDR3 nucleotides: TGTGCCAGCAGACTCCAGGTCGATCAGCCCCAGCATTTT.

The V and J genes are TRBV7-2 and TRBJ2-7, with D hard to call. V gave up 1 base and J gave up 6 bases, with 16 bases separating them. Germline lookup yields CDR1 SGHTA and CDR2 FQGNSA. The CDR3 is made up of 15 amino acids. The CDR3 sequence is CASSLGWGTRAEQYF. CDR3 nucleotide sequence: TGTGCCAGCAGCTTAGGTTGGGGAACACGAGCCGAGCAGTACTTC.

The V and J genes are TRBV29-1 and TRBJ2-3, with 7 bases matching TRBD1. CDR3 length: 14 amino acids. Trimming took 4 bases from V and 4 from J; bases not matched to a gene: 8. Per the germline V gene, CDR1 is SQVTM and CDR2 is ANQGSEA. Written as DNA, the CDR3 is TGCAGCGTTGCTGGGGACAGCAGCCCAGATACGCAGTATTTT. It yields the protein CSVAGDSSPDTQYF.

This clone was detected only a few times. The chain combines TRBV6-1 with TRBJ2-7; D might be TRBD2 (5 bases). Trimming took off 5 bases at V and 5 bases at J, with 13 bases between the two ends. This CDR3 has 13 amino acids. Germline V gene lookup returns CDR1 MNHNS and CDR2 SASEGT. CDR3 loop: CASSKPGTDEQYF. Here the CDR3 DNA reads TGTGCCAGCAGTAAACCGGGAACGGACGAGCAGTACTTC.

Only a few counts were recorded for this clone. This chain joins TRBV13 and TRBJ1-2, with a possible D match to TRBD1 (5 bases). This CDR3 has 15 amino acids. Germline V gene lookup returns CDR1 PRHDT and CDR2 FYEKMQ (reference sequence). Deletions cut 3 bases from V and 2 bases from J, with 13 bases between. The CDR3 spells CASSFGDRGNYGYTF. CDR3 coding DNA: TGTGCCAGCAGCTTTGGGGACCGGGGAAACTATGGCTACACCTTC.

This clone was detected once. A read error may produce the germline difference seen at one junction end. The genes are TRBV5-4 and TRBJ1-2; D remains ambiguous. The germline CDR1 and CDR2 sequences are SGHNT and YYREEE (reference sequence). The CDR3 runs to 14 residues. CDR3 coding DNA: TGCGCCAGCAGCCAAGTCTACGGGAACTATGGCTACACCTTC. Encoded protein: CASSQVYGNYGYTF.

A few counts support this clone. The chain uses TRBV11-2 and TRBJ2-3; weak D call: TRBD2 (5 bases). The CDR3 has 17 residues. Trimming left V 5 bases short and J 2 bases short, with 20 bases between. Per germline, CDR1 SGHAT and CDR2 FQNNGV. The CDR3 coding sequence is TGTGCCAGCAGCCTCCTACGTGGGCGGGCGGACACAGATACGCAGTATTTT. Protein product: CASSLLRGRADTDTQYF.

This clone turned up a few times. The chain joins TRBV25-1 to TRBJ2-1, with D perhaps matching TRBD2 (6 bases). Germline V lookup: CDR1 MGHDK, CDR2 SYGVNS. The CDR3 spans 15 residues. V was trimmed by 1 base and J by 3 bases, leaving 10 bases between them. CDR3 sequence (DNA): TGTGCCAGCAGTGAATCTGGAGCGGGCTACAATGAGCAGTTCTTC. Translated: CASSESGAGYNEQFF.

This clone occurred a few times. The rearrangement uses TRBV4-3 and TRBJ2-3; possibly TRBD1 or TRBD2 for D (5 bases each). This CDR3 has 14 residues. V dropped 3 bases and J dropped 2 bases, with 9 bases sitting between them. Germline V gene lookup returns CDR1 LGHNA and CDR2 YSLEER. The CDR3: CASSQGVTTDTQYF. CDR3 coding DNA: TGCGCCAGCAGCCAGGGGGTTACCACAGATACGCAGTATTTT.

This chain joins TRBV7-2 and TRBJ2-3; weak D call: TRBD1 (5 bases). Germline lookup yields CDR1 SGHTA and CDR2 FQGNSA. The length of the CDR3 is 14 residues. V lost 4 bases to trimming and J lost 4 bases, with 12 bases between them. CDR3 amino acids: CASSYSQGPDTQYF. In nucleotides, the CDR3 is TGTGCCAGCAGCTATTCCCAGGGTCCAGATACGCAGTATTTT.